These 19 T cell receptor beta chains were all obtained from the same sample, sequenced in a study of sequential checkpoint blockade in melanoma. Documented treatment: randomized to nivolumab then ipilimumab (arm A) or the reverse (arm B). Only in-frame clones appear in the TCRdb table, and some are missing; sequencing was by immunoSEQ multiplex PCR. The sample yields approximately 28,000 clones, around nine tenths seen once. The sequences come from CD8+ T cells sorted from blood (inferred from file names), collected from a patient given nivolumab and ipilimumab in sequence. Receptors were obtained from a human donor with melanoma.

The chain uses TRBV6-5 and TRBJ2-5; 9 bases are a match to TRBD1. The J call may not be correct, given that the DNA end is closer to TRBJ2-7. CDR1 and CDR2 (germline): MNHEY, SVGAGI. The CDR3 spans 13 residues. The CDR3 DNA reads as TGTGCCAGCACCGGGACAGGGTCCTACGAGCAGTACTTC. Translated, it gives CASTGTGSYEQYF.

V gene TRBV28 combines with J gene TRBJ2-3, with 7 bases identical to TRBD2. Losses at the gene ends were 4 bases for V and 0 bases for J; bases not matched to a gene: 7. Germline lookup yields CDR1 MDHEN and CDR2 SYDVKM. The CDR3 loop spans 16 amino acids. The CDR3 here is CASSSYGRISTDTQYF. In DNA form, the CDR3 reads TGTGCCAGCAGTTCCTACGGGAGGATAAGCACAGATACGCAGTATTTT.

V usage is TRBV4-3 and J usage is TRBJ1-1; tentatively, D is TRBD1 (5 bases). Germline values: CDR1 LGHNA, CDR2 YSLEER. The V end lost 1 base, the J end lost 1 base, and 7 bases lay between the germline ends. There are 14 residues in the CDR3. In DNA, the CDR3 is TGCGCCAGCAGCCAAGGTGGGGCGAACACTGAAGCTTTCTTT. Its translation: CASSQGGANTEAFF.

The genes are TRBV19 and TRBJ1-1; no clear D gene. This CDR3 comprises 13 residues. V lost 0 bases to trimming and J lost 1 base, with 3 bases between them. Germline V gene lookup returns CDR1 LNHDA and CDR2 SQIVND (reference sequence). CDR3 nucleotide sequence: TGTGCCAGTAGTATAGACGGGAACACTGAAGCTTTCTTT. Its translation: CASSIDGNTEAFF. The whole variable domain, filled in from reference TRBV19 and TRBJ1-1, reads DGGITQSPKYLFRKEGQNVTLSCEQNLNHDAMYWYRQDPGQGLRLIYYSQIVNDFQKGDIAEGYSVSREKKESFPLTVTSAQKNPTAFYLCASSIDGNTEAFFGQGTRLTVV.

The V call is TRBV5-8, the J call TRBJ2-7; 8 bases match TRBD1. Germline V gene data show CDR1 as SGHTS and CDR2 as YDEGEE. Trimming at V came to 6 bases and at J to 1 base, leaving 3 bases not matched to a gene. The CDR3 consists of 13 residues. CDR3: CASTWTGSYEQYF. Written as DNA, the CDR3 is TGTGCCAGCACCTGGACAGGGTCCTACGAGCAGTACTTC.

The genes are TRBV9 and TRBJ1-2; a possible D gene is TRBD1 (6 bases). V shed 0 bases and J shed 6 bases, with 9 bases lying between them. CDR1 is SGDLS, CDR2 YYNGEE, per germline. The CDR3 runs to 13 residues. CDR3 sequence reads: CASSVVTGNGYTF. CDR3 DNA sequence: TGTGCCAGCAGCGTAGTAACAGGGAATGGCTACACCTTC. The variable domain in full, with the rest retrieved from reference TRBV9 and TRBJ1-2, is DSGVTQTPKHLITATGQRVTLRCSPRSGDLSVYWYQQSLDQGLQFLIQYYNGEERAKGNILERFSAQQFPDLHSELNLSSLELGDSALYFCASSVVTGNGYTFGSGTRLTVV.

This chain links TRBV6-1 with TRBJ2-3; maybe TRBD2 (6 bases). V gave up 8 bases and J gave up 4 bases, with 16 bases separating them. This CDR3 is 14 amino acids long. CDR1 and CDR2 (germline): MNHNS, SASEGT. CDR3 region: CASGDRDWADTQYF. The CDR3 DNA follows: TGTGCCAGCGGCGACCGGGACTGGGCAGATACGCAGTATTTT.

The chain joins TRBV16 to TRBJ2-7; perhaps TRBD1 as D (5 bases). Germline CDR1 KGHSY, CDR2 FQNENV. V lost 1 base, J lost 2 bases, and 12 bases lay in between. This CDR3 has 15 residues. The chain's CDR3 is CASSQWADTPYEQYF. CDR3 nucleotide sequence: TGTGCCAGCAGCCAATGGGCGGACACCCCCTACGAGCAGTACTTC.

This chain joins TRBV6-5 and TRBJ1-2; tentative D call: TRBD1 (6 bases). From germline, CDR1 is MNHEY and CDR2 SVGAGI. V lost 2 bases, J lost 6 bases, and 10 bases lay in between. The CDR3 sequence is 13 residues long. The CDR3: CASSYGPGDGYTF. The CDR3 DNA sequence: TGTGCCAGCAGTTACGGGCCAGGGGATGGCTACACCTTC.

The rearrangement links TRBV28 to TRBJ2-7; D is possibly TRBD2 (6 bases). The V gene lost 5 bases and the J gene lost 7 bases, with 18 bases spanning the gap. Germline values: CDR1 MDHEN, CDR2 SYDVKM. CDR3 length: 14 amino acids. CDR3 nucleotides: TGTGCCAGCAGTAGGGGACCTCGCGGAGGGGAGCAGTACTTC. Translating gives CASSRGPRGGEQYF.

J is TRBJ1-1 and V is TRBV6-5; 9 nucleotides agree with TRBD1. This CDR3 has 15 amino acids. Germline V lookup: CDR1 MNHEY, CDR2 SVGAGI. Unmatched junction bases numbered 4, after V lost 4 bases and J lost 1 base. CDR3 nucleotide sequence: TGTGCCAGCAGTTTGGGACAGGGCACGAACACTGAAGCTTTCTTT. Its protein is CASSLGQGTNTEAFF.

The chain is built from TRBV13 and TRBJ2-3; D is ambiguous. Between the trimmed V and J ends, which lost 5 bases and 0 bases, there was a span of 12 bases. The CDR3 sequence is 15 residues long. Germline assignment: CDR1 PRHDT and CDR2 FYEKMQ (reference sequence). In DNA form, the CDR3 reads TGTGCCAGCAGCCCCGGGTATCGGAGCACAGATACGCAGTATTTT. It encodes CASSPGYRSTDTQYF.

This chain uses TRBV7-6 with TRBJ2-1; 8 nucleotides match TRBD2. Per the germline V gene, CDR1 is SGHVS and CDR2 is FNYEAQ. The CDR3 has 16 residues. After removal of 1 base from V and 6 bases from J, the junction contained 8 bases not matched to a gene. As DNA, the CDR3 is TGTGCCAGCAGCTTAGGCTTGCGGGAGGCCCGCAATGAGCAGTTCTTC. Translation: CASSLGLREARNEQFF.

The chain employs TRBV7-3 and TRBJ2-3; D unresolved. Deletions cut 3 bases from V and 2 bases from J, with 6 bases between. The CDR3 has 13 amino acids. Germline assignment: CDR1 SGHTA and CDR2 FQGTGA. CDR3 residues: CASSFIPTDTQYF. The CDR3 DNA reads as TGTGCCAGCAGCTTCATTCCCACAGATACGCAGTATTTT.

The V and J genes are TRBV28 and TRBJ2-3; 11 bases map to TRBD2. Germline CDR1 reads MDHEN; CDR2 reads SYDVKM. This CDR3 spans 14 amino acids. V shed 5 bases, J shed 5 bases, and the junction held 3 bases outside the gene matches. The CDR3 sequence: CASSPGLAGDTQYF. DNA of the CDR3: TGTGCCAGCAGTCCAGGACTAGCGGGAGATACGCAGTATTTT.

The chain carries TRBV7-9 and TRBJ1-1, with TRBD1 identical over 7 bases. Germline V gives CDR1 SEHNR, CDR2 FQNEAQ (reference sequence). This CDR3 has 14 amino acids. Germline trimming cut 5 bases from V and 3 bases from J; bases unmatched to any gene: 6. The CDR3 nucleotides read TGTGCCAGCAGCGCTACGACAGGGTACACTGAAGCTTTCTTT. Its translation is CASSATTGYTEAFF.

V gene TRBV11-1 combines with J gene TRBJ2-7; D perhaps matches TRBD1 (6 bases). With 5 bases removed from V and 1 base from J, the gap between germline ends came to 15 bases. Germline values: CDR1 SGHAT, CDR2 FQDESV (reference sequence). CDR3 size: 15 residues. CDR3 protein: CASSQHFGTSYEQYF. In DNA form, the CDR3 reads TGTGCCAGCAGCCAGCATTTCGGGACATCCTACGAGCAGTACTTC.

The rearrangement links TRBV7-2 to TRBJ1-5, with 9 nucleotides matching TRBD1. Trimming cost V 1 base and J 0 bases; bases outside gene matches: 7. The CDR3 extends over 18 amino acids. In germline, CDR1 is SGHTA, CDR2 FQGNSA. Here the CDR3 reads CASSLGDRGVTSNQPQHF. The CDR3 region has the DNA TGTGCCAGCAGCTTAGGTGACAGGGGGGTGACTAGCAATCAGCCCCAGCATTTT.

V usage is TRBV6-1 and J usage is TRBJ2-1; D remains ambiguous. Germline loops: CDR1 MNHNS, CDR2 SASEGT. Trimming stripped 3 bases from V and 7 bases from J, with 10 bases between. The CDR3 length is 13 residues. The CDR3 sequence is CASSDGSSNEQFF. CDR3 bases: TGTGCCAGCAGTGACGGTAGCTCGAATGAGCAGTTCTTC.